This is a list of T cell receptor beta chains from one sample in a study of human T cells and chemical hapten exposure. One entry per CDR3 protein, called by TCRdb with MiXCR from the RACE reads. The sample comprises 130,000 or so distinct CDR3 sequences, approximately 9.1% of which are singletons, and roughly 1.8% rests with the top ten. Sequenced input: whole blood. All receptors come from a male donor in good health. Some clones in this sample may be carry-over from other donors' samples. CDR3s include the opening cysteine and the closing phenylalanine or tryptophan. D genes are given only for firm matches. Expanded clones are given a class, and other clones once, few, many or no size at all.

TRBV27	TRBJ2-1	few	-	TGTGCCAGCAGTTTTGTTTCGGGGGAGCAGTTCTTC	CASSFVSGEQFF
TRBV12-5	TRBJ2-7	few	-	TGTGCTAGTAGGGAGGCGGCCTACGAGCAGTACTTC	CASREAAYEQYF
TRBV7-2	TRBJ2-4	-	TRBD1	TGTGTCAGCCTCCCGCGTCCGGGACAGAGGGCAGACATTCAGTACTTC	CVSLPRPGQRADIQYF
TRBV6-5	TRBJ2-1	-	-	TGTGCCAGCAGTTACTTCGGGGTACCCTCCAATGAGCAGTTCTTC	CASSYFGVPSNEQFF
TRBV5-1	TRBJ2-2	-	TRBD1	TGCGCCAGCAGCCAACAGGGGGCCCCAAGGACCGGGGAGCTGTTTTTT	CASSQQGAPRTGELFF
TRBV6-1	TRBJ1-5	many	-	TGTGCCAGCAACCGGGACACGGGTTTGGGGCAGCCCCAGCATTTT	CASNRDTGLGQPQHF
TRBV29-1	TRBJ1-1	many	-	TGCAGCGTTCCCATTCGGGGGGGACTGAACACTGAAGCTTTCTTT	CSVPIRGGLNTEAFF
TRBV2	TRBJ2-7	-	-	TGTGCCAGCAGTGAAGGGGGTAGGGTCCACGAGCAGTACTTC	CASSEGGRVHEQYF
TRBV7-8	TRBJ2-1	few	TRBD2	TGTGCCAGCAGCTCCCTCAAGCGGGGAACCCACAATGAGCAGTTCTTC	CASSSLKRGTHNEQFF
TRBV10-3	TRBJ2-7	many	-	TGTGCCATCAGTGATTATACAGGGTACTACGAGCAGTACTTC	CAISDYTGYYEQYF
TRBV7-9	TRBJ2-3	many	TRBD1	TGTGCCAGCAGCTCCCTCCGGACAGGGGGCGCGACAGATACGCAGTATTTT	CASSSLRTGGATDTQYF
TRBV2	TRBJ1-5	-	-	TGTGCCAGCAGGGGGAATGGGGGTCAGTTCAATCAGCCCCAGCATTTT	CASRGNGGQFNQPQHF
TRBV7-9	TRBJ1-1	-	-	TGTGCCAGCAGCTCGACAGGCTCCCCGAGCACTGAAGCTTTCTTT	CASSSTGSPSTEAFF
TRBV23-1	TRBJ2-1	few	TRBD2	TGCGCCAGCAGTCTCCCGGGACTAGCGGGAGTCGGCGATGAGCAGTTCTTC	CASSLPGLAGVGDEQFF
TRBV6-5	TRBJ2-1	-	-	TGTGCCAGCAGTTACTCTACGGGAAACTACAATGAGCAGTTCTTC	CASSYSTGNYNEQFF